This TCR beta chain was captured by sequencing in a study of blood T cells in healthy people across ages. CDR1 is MGHRA, CDR2 YSYEKL, per germline. V lost 1 base, J lost 0 bases, and 8 bases lay in between. The CDR3 is 15 residues long. Russia was home to the donors, healthy Caucasian individuals aged roughly 6 to 90. For the second PCR, which ran for about 7 to 11 cycles, a sample-barcoded 5' primer and a J-beta primer mix were used. Every sample produced at least 2.5 million CDR3-containing paired-end reads. TCRdb used MiXCR to reprocess the 5' RACE reads, holding one entry per CDR3 protein. The repertoire holds approximately 2,000,000 distinct CDR3 sequences, with roughly two fifths as singletons.

The J gene is TRBJ2-3, the V gene TRBV4-1; D remains unclear. This receptor was taken from a human donor in good health. The specimen was blood. CDR3 in amino acids: CASSQGADSTDTQYF. CDR3 nucleotide sequence: TGCGCCAGCAGCCAAGGTGCCGATAGCACAGATACGCAGTATTTT.